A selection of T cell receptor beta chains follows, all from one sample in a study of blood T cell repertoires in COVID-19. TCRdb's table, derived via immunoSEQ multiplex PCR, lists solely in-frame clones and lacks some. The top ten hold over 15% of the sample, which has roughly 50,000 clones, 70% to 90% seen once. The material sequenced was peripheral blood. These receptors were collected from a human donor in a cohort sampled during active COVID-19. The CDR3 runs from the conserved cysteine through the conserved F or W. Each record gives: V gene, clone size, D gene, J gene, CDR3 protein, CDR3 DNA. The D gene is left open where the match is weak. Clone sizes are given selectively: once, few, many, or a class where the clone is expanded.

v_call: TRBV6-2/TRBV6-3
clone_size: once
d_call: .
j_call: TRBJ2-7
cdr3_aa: CASSRGLLEQYF
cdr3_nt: TGTGCCAGCAGTCGCGGATTATTGGAGCAGTACTTC

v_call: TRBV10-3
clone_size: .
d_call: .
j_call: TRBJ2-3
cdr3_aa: CAISESRGAGTQYF
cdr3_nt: TGTGCCATCAGTGAGTCACGGGGGGCTGGAACGCAGTATTTT

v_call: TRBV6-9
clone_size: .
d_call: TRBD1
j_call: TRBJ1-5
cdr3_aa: CASKRAGGGIGNQPQHF
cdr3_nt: TGTGCCAGCAAGCGCGCAGGGGGCGGGATCGGCAATCAGCCCCAGCATTTT

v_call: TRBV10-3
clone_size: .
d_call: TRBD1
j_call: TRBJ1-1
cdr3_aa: CAISDHPGGGNAEAFF
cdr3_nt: TGTGCCATCAGTGACCATCCAGGAGGGGGCAATGCTGAAGCTTTCTTT

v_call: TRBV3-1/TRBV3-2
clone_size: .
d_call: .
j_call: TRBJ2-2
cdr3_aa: CASSQAGSSTGELFF
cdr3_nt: TGTGCCAGCAGCCAAGCGGGGTCAAGCACCGGGGAGCTGTTTTTT

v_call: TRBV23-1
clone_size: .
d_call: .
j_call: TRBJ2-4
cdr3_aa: CASAQLAKNIQYF
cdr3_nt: TGCGCCAGTGCCCAGTTAGCCAAAAACATTCAGTACTTC

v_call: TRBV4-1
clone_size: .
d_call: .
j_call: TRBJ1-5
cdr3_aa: CASSQEGQGGNQPQHF
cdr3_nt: TGCGCCAGCAGCCAAGAAGGGCAGGGCGGCAATCAGCCCCAGCATTTT

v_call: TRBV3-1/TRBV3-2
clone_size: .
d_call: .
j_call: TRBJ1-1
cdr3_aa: CASSPEGGPGTEAFF
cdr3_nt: TGTGCCAGCAGCCCGGAGGGGGGGCCGGGCACTGAAGCTTTCTTT

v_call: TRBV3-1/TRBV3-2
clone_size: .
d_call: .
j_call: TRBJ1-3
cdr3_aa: CASSHLQGSGNTIYF
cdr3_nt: TGTGCCAGCAGCCATCTTCAGGGTTCTGGAAACACCATATATTTT

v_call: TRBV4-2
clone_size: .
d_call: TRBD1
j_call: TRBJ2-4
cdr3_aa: CASSQVGQGARNIQYF
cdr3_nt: TGTGCCAGCAGCCAAGTTGGACAGGGGGCGCGGAACATTCAGTACTTC

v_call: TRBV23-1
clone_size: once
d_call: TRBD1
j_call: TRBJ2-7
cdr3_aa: CASSQRDRVRNEQYF
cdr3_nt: TGCGCCAGCAGTCAAAGGGACAGGGTAAGGAACGAGCAGTACTTC

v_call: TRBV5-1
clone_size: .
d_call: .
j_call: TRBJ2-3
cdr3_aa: CASSLTSELSIGQYF
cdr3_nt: TGCGCCAGCAGCCTCACATCGGAACTATCGATAGGGCAGTATTTT

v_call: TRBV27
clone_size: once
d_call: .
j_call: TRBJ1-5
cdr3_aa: CASRSLGQNLPQHF
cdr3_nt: TGTGCCAGCAGATCCCTAGGACAGAACCTGCCCCAGCATTTT

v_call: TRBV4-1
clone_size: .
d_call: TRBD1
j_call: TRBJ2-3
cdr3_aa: CASSYGQGTTDTQYF
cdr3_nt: TGCGCCAGCAGTTACGGACAGGGGACCACAGATACGCAGTATTTT

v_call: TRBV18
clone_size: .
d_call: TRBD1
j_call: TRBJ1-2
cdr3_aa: CASSPLDRVDYGYTF
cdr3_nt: TGTGCCAGCTCACCCCTTGACAGGGTTGACTATGGCTACACCTTC

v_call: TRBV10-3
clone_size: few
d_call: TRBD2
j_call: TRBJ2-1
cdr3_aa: CAISESEASGDNNEQFF
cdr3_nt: TGTGCCATCAGTGAGTCGGAGGCTAGCGGGGACAACAATGAGCAGTTCTTC

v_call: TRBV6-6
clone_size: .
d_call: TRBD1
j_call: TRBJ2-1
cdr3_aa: CASSIRDRDFHEQFF
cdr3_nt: TGTGCCAGCAGTATCCGGGACAGGGATTTCCATGAGCAGTTCTTC

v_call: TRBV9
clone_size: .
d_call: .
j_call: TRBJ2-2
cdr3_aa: CASSMGQNTGELFF
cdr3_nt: TGTGCCAGCAGCATGGGGCAGAACACCGGGGAGCTGTTTTTT

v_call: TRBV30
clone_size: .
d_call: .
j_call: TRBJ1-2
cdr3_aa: CAWGTYYGYTF
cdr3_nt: TGTGCCTGGGGGACTTACTATGGCTACACCTTC

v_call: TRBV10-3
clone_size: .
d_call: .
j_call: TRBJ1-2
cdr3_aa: CAISESQGFSNGYTF
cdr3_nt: TGTGCCATCAGTGAGTCTCAGGGTTTTTCGAATGGCTACACCTTC

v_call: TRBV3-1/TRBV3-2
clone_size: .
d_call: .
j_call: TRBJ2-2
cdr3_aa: CASSQGATGELFF
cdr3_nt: TGTGCCAGCAGCCAGGGGGCCACCGGGGAGCTGTTTTTT

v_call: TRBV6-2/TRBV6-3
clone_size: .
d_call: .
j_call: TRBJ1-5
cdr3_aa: CASSYSRVWTQPQHF
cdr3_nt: TGTGCCAGCAGTTACTCGAGGGTTTGGACTCAGCCCCAGCATTTT

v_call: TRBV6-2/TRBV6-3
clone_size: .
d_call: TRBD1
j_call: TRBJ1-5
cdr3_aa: CASSTRQGGQPQHF
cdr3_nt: TGTGCCAGCAGTACAAGACAGGGAGGTCAGCCCCAGCATTTT

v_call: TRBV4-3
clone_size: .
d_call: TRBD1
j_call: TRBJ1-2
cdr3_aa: CASSQDPGQGGYTF
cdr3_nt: TGCGCCAGCAGCCAAGATCCCGGACAGGGAGGCTACACCTTC

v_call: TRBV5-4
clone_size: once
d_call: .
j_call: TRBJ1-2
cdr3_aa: CASSFEFQLGVNYGYTF
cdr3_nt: TGTGCCAGCAGCTTCGAATTTCAGCTAGGCGTTAACTATGGCTACACCTTC

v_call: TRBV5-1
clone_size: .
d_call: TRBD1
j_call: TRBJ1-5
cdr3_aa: CASSLGTGDQPQHF
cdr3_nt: TGCGCCAGCAGCTTGGGGACAGGCGATCAGCCCCAGCATTTT

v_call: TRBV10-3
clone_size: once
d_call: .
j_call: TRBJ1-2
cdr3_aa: CAISRSGSVEGYTF
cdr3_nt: TGTGCCATCAGTCGTTCCGGGTCGGTGGAGGGCTACACCTTC

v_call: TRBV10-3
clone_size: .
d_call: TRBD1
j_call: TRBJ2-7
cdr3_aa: CAISLPGQGASEQYF
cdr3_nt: TGTGCCATCAGTTTGCCGGGACAGGGGGCGTCCGAGCAGTACTTC

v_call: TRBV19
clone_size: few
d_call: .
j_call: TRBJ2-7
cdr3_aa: CASSPQGYEQYF
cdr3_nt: TGTGCCAGTAGCCCACAGGGCTACGAGCAGTACTTC

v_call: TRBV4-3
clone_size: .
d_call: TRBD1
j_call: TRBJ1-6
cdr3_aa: CASSQETGGGPLHF
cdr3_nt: TGCGCCAGCAGCCAAGAGACAGGGGGTGGGCCCCTCCACTTT

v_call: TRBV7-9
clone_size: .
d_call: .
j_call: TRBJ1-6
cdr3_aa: CASSLQYNSPLHF
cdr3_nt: TGTGCCAGCAGCTTACAGTATAATTCACCCCTCCACTTT

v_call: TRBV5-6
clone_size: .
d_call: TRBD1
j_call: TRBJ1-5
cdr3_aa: CASSPGQGPYQPQHF
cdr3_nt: TGTGCCAGCAGCCCCGGACAGGGACCATATCAGCCCCAGCATTTT

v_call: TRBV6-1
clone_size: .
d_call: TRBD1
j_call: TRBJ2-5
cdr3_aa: CASSERTGGETQYF
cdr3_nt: TGTGCCAGCAGTGAAAGGACAGGGGGAGAGACCCAGTACTTC

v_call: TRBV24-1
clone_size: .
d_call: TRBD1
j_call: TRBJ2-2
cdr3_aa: CATSDNRGQSGELFF
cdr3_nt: TGTGCCACCAGTGACAACAGGGGGCAGAGCGGGGAGCTGTTTTTT

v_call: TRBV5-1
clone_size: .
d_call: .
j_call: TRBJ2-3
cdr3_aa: CASSFRDKSTDTQYF
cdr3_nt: TGCGCCAGCAGCTTTCGGGACAAGTCGACAGATACGCAGTATTTT

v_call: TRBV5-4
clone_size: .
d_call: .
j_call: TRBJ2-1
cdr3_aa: CASSRGSRGSSYNEQFF
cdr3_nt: TGTGCCAGCAGCCGGGGGTCCCGGGGCAGCTCCTACAATGAGCAGTTCTTC

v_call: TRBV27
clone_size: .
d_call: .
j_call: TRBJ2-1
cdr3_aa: CASSLAGAPINEQFF
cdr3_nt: TGTGCCAGCAGTTTAGCGGGGGCCCCAATCAATGAGCAGTTCTTC

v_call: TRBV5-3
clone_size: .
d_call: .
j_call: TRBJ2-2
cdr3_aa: CASQLRVIRGTGELFF
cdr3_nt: TGTGCCAGTCAACTCCGGGTAATTCGGGGCACCGGGGAGCTGTTTTTT

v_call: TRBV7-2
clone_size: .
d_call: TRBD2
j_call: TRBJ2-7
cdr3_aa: CASSPGLAGGYEQYF
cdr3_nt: TGTGCCAGCAGCCCAGGACTAGCGGGGGGTTACGAGCAGTACTTC

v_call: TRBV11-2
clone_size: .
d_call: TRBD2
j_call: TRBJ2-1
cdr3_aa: CASSLVGGAYNEQFF
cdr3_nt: TGTGCCAGCAGCTTAGTCGGGGGGGCCTACAATGAGCAGTTCTTC

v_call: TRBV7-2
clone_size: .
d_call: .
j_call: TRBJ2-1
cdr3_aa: CASSGYPGNTYNEQFF
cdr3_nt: TGTGCCAGCAGCGGATACCCAGGGAACACTTACAATGAGCAGTTCTTC

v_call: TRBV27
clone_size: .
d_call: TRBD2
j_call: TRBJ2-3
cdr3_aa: CASKQAGGQFETDTQYF
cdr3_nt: TGTGCCAGCAAACAAGCGGGGGGGCAGTTCGAAACAGATACGCAGTATTTT

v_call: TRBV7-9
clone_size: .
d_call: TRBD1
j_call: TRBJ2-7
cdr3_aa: CASSPYRDRAYEQYF
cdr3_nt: TGTGCCAGCAGCCCATATCGGGACAGGGCCTACGAGCAGTACTTC

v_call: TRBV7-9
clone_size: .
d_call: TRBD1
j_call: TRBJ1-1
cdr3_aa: CASSQGIGGASNTEAFF
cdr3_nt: TGTGCCAGCAGCCAAGGCATAGGGGGCGCTTCGAACACTGAAGCTTTCTTT

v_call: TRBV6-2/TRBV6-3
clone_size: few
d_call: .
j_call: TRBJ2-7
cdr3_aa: CASSWDNSYEQYF
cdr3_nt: TGTGCCAGCAGTTGGGACAACTCCTACGAGCAGTACTTC

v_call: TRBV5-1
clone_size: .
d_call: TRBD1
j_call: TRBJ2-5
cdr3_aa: CASSAGQGGETQYF
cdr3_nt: TGCGCCAGCAGCGCGGGACAGGGTGGGGAGACCCAGTACTTC

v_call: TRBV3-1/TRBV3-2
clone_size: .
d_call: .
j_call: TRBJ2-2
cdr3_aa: CASSQSAGHTGELFF
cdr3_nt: TGTGCCAGCAGCCAATCGGCGGGGCACACCGGGGAGCTGTTTTTT

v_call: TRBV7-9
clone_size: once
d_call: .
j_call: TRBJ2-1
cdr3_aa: CASIPAGVEQFF
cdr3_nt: TGTGCCAGCATCCCCGCAGGGGTGGAGCAGTTCTTC

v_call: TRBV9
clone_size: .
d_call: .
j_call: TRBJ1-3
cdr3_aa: CASSVGVRGVHTIYF
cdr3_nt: TGTGCCAGCAGCGTAGGGGTCAGGGGTGTACACACCATATATTTT

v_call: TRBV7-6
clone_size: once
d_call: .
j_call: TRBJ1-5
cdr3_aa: CASSGQKDSLSNQPQHF
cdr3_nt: TGTGCCAGCAGCGGACAAAAGGACAGTCTGAGCAATCAGCCCCAGCATTTT

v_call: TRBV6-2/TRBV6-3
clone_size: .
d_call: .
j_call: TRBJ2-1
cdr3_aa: CASSYSRRNEQFF
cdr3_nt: TGTGCCAGCAGTTACTCGAGGCGTAATGAGCAGTTCTTC

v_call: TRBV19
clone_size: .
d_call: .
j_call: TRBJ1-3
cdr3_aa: CASSIEGETRNTIYF
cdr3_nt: TGTGCCAGTAGTATAGAGGGAGAGACCCGAAACACCATATATTTT